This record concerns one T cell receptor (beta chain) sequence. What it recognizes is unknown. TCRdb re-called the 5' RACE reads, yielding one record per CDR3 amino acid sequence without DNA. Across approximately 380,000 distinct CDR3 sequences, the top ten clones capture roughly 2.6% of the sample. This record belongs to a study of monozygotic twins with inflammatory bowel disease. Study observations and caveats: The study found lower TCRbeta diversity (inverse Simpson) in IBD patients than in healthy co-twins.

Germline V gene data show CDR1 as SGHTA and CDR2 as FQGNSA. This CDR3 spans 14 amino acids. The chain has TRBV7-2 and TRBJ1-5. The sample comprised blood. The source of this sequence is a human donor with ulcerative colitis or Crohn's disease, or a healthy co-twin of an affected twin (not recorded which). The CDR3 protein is CASSFGATNQPQHF.